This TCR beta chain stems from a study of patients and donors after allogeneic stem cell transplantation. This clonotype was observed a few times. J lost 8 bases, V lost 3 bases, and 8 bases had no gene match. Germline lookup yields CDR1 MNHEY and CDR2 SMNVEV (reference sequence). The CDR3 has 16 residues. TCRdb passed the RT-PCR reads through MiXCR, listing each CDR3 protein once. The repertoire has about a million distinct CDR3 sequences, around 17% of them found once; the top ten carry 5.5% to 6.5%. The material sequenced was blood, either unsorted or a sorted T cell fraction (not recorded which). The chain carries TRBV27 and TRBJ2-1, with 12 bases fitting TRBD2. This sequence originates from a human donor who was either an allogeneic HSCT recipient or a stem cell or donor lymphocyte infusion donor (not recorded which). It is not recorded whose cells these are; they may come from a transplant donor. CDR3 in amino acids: CASSFLAGGPIDEQFF. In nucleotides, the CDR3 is TGTGCCAGCAGTTTTCTAGCGGGGGGGCCTATTGATGAGCAGTTCTTC.